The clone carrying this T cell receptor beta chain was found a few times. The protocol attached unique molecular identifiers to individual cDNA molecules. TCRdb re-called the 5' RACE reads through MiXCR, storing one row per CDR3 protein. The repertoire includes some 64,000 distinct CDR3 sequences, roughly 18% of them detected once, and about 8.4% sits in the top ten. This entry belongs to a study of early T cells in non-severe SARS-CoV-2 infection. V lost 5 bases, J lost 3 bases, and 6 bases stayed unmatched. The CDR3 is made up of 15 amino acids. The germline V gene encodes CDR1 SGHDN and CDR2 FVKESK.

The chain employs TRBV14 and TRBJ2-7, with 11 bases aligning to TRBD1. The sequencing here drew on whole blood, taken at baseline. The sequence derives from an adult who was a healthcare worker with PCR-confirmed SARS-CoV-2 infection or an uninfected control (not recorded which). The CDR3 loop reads CASSVGGTGGYEQYF. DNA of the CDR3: TGTGCCAGCAGCGTAGGTGGGACAGGGGGCTACGAGCAGTACTTC.